Following are 9 T cell receptor beta chains from one sample sequenced in a study of blood T cell repertoires in COVID-19. TCRdb's copy holds only in-frame clones and misses some; the assay was immunoSEQ multiplex PCR. The sample holds 150,000 or so clones, around 79% seen once. The sequencing sample was made of peripheral blood. These receptors all stem from a woman in her 70s with COVID-19, enrolled during active disease.

The chain couples TRBV30 to TRBJ1-4; TRBD1 matches 9 bases. This CDR3 is 14 amino acids long. With V trimmed by 2 bases and J by 7 bases, 5 bases remained unmatched. Germline V gene lookup returns CDR1 GTSNPN and CDR2 SVGIG (reference sequence). The DNA for the CDR3 is TGTGCCTGGAGTCCCGGGACAGGGAGTGAAAAACTGTTTTTT. It translates to CAWSPGTGSEKLFF.

The chain combines TRBV2 with TRBJ2-7; the D is unclear. Per the germline V gene, CDR1 is SNHLY and CDR2 is FYNNEI. Between the trimmed V and J ends, which lost 6 bases and 1 base, there was a span of 7 bases. This CDR3 is 12 amino acids long. CDR3 DNA sequence: TGTGCCAGCAGGGCGGATTCCTACGAGCAGTACTTC. Amino acids: CASRADSYEQYF.

This clone was detected only once. V usage is TRBV7-3 and J usage is TRBJ2-3, with D maybe TRBD1 (5 bases). There are 15 residues in the CDR3. CDR1 and CDR2 from the germline V gene are SGHTA and FQGTGA. Trimming removed 6 bases at V and 6 bases at J, with 19 bases between. CDR3 sequence reads: CASSPAGAKRDTQYF. CDR3 bases: TGTGCCAGCAGTCCCGCTGGGGCTAAAAGGGATACGCAGTATTTT.

This clone has only a few counts. The gene calls are TRBV30 and TRBJ1-5, with TRBD1 as a possible D gene (5 bases). V lost 1 base and J 5 bases, leaving 12 bases between the germline ends. Germline CDR1 is GTSNPN and CDR2 is SVGIG (reference sequence). This CDR3 is 14 amino acids long. The CDR3 coding sequence is TGTGCCTGGAGTGGGGGGGGAGGCGATCAGCCCCAGCATTTT. Protein: CAWSGGGGDQPQHF.

In this sample, this clone turned up a few times. The J gene is TRBJ2-5, the V gene TRBV7-2, with a possible D match to TRBD2 (6 bases). Germline CDR1 reads SGHTA; CDR2 reads FQGNSA. V was trimmed by 5 bases and J by 1 base, leaving 14 bases between them. The CDR3 runs 15 residues. The CDR3 coding sequence is TGTGCCAGCAGCCTGCGGGGACTGGGCCAAGAGACCCAGTACTTC. This translates into CASSLRGLGQETQYF.

J is TRBJ2-6 and V is TRBV10-3, with unresolved D. Germline V CDR1 and CDR2: ENHRY, SYGVKD. The length of the CDR3 is 17 residues. Trimming pared 3 bases from V and 0 bases from J, leaving 12 bases between. Written as DNA, the CDR3 is TGTGCCATCAGTGAAGCATTCACCTCCTCTGGGGCCAACGTCCTGACTTTC. Protein: CAISEAFTSSGANVLTF.

In this sample, this clone turned up a few times. The rearrangement uses TRBV7-9 and TRBJ1-1, with D uncertain. Germline V gene data show CDR1 as SEHNR and CDR2 as FQNEAQ (reference sequence). The CDR3 covers 14 residues. V was pared by 2 bases and J by 4 bases, with 11 bases between. The CDR3 DNA reads as TGTGCCAGCAGCTTATCCGGGGTCGGCACTGAAGCTTTCTTT. Amino acids: CASSLSGVGTEAFF.

The chain combines TRBV7-8 with TRBJ1-1; TRBD1 matches 7 bases. The V gene end was trimmed by 1 base and the J gene end by 2 bases; junction bases not matched to a gene: 10. This CDR3 comprises 17 residues. Per the germline V gene, CDR1 is SGHVS and CDR2 is FQNEAQ. The CDR3 protein is CASSLGAGGFINTEAFF. CDR3 sequence (DNA): TGTGCCAGCAGCTTAGGGGCAGGGGGTTTCATAAACACTGAAGCTTTCTTT.

V usage is TRBV29-1 and J usage is TRBJ1-4; perhaps TRBD1 as D (6 bases). The CDR3 covers 15 residues. The germline gives CDR1 SQVTM, CDR2 ANQGSEA. V lost 3 bases, J lost 5 bases, and 16 bases lay in between. CDR3 in DNA: TGCAGCGTTGACCCCCGCGACAGGCGCAATGAAAAACTGTTTTTT. Its translation is CSVDPRDRRNEKLFF. Looking up the rest from reference TRBV29-1 and TRBJ1-4 gives the full variable domain: SAVISQKPSRDICQRGTSLTIQCQVDSQVTMMFWYRQQPGQSLTLIATANQGSEATYESGFVIDKFPISRPNLTFSTLTVSNMSPEDSSIYLCSVDPRDRRNEKLFFGSGTQLSVL.